The 12 T cell receptor beta chains below come from one sample, sequenced in a study of T-cell reconstitution after alpha-beta-depleted transplantation in children. Preparation of the TCRbeta library was carried out with unique molecular identifiers. TCRdb recomputed calls from the PCR reads with MiXCR, one row per CDR3 protein. This repertoire shows around 490,000 distinct CDR3 sequences, about an eighth found once; its top ten account for 14%. Sequenced material: PBMCs, mostly from graft donor cells, taken 180 days after TCRalphabeta/CD19-depleted stem cell transplant. The receptors derive from a female patient aged 2-9 years who had a stem cell transplant for aplastic anemia, so the T cells may come from the graft donor.

The rearrangement links TRBV6-2 or TRBV6-3 to TRBJ1-1; D remains unclear. Germline-derived CDR1 and CDR2 are MNHEY and SVGEGT. This CDR3 is built from 20 residues. V was cut by 2 bases and J by 1 base, with 26 bases left in between. CDR3 loop: CASSYVPYSDGYWGNTEAFF. The CDR3 nucleotides are TGTGCCAGCAGTTACGTCCCGTATTCGGACGGATATTGGGGGAACACTGAAGCTTTCTTT.

The gene calls are TRBV7-6 and TRBJ2-1, with 10 nucleotides matching TRBD2. The CDR3 sequence is 15 residues long. In germline, CDR1 is SGHVS, CDR2 FNYEAQ. V trimming: 8 bases; J trimming: 6 bases; junction bases outside the gene matches: 10. The CDR3 coding sequence is TGTGCCAGCGGGTGGGGCAGCGGGAGGGCCAATGAGCAGTTCTTC. Its protein product is CASGWGSGRANEQFF. Complete variable domain (other parts from reference TRBV7-6 and TRBJ2-1): GAGVSQSPRYKVTKRGQDVALRCDPISGHVSLYWYRQALGQGPEFLTYFNYEAQQDKSGLPNDRFSAERPEGSISTLTIQRTEQRDSAMYRCASGWGSGRANEQFFGPGTRLTVL.

This clonotype turned up a few times. V is TRBV18 and J is TRBJ1-2, with a possible D match to TRBD1 (6 bases). Trimming cost V 4 bases and J 2 bases, with 11 bases left between them. This CDR3 is built from 14 residues. Germline loops: CDR1 KGHSH, CDR2 LQKENI. The CDR3 here is CASSRIDRNYGYTF. The DNA of the CDR3 is TGTGCCAGCTCACGGATCGACAGGAACTATGGCTACACCTTC. Combining the CDR3 with reference TRBV18 and TRBJ1-2 gives the whole variable domain NAGVMQNPRHLVRRRGQEARLRCSPMKGHSHVYWYRQLPEEGLKFMVYLQKENIIDESGMPKERFSAEFPKEGPSILRIQQVVRGDSAAYFCASSRIDRNYGYTFGSGTRLTVV.

This clonotype was observed a few times. The V call is TRBV28, the J call TRBJ1-4; no firm D call. Germline-derived CDR1 and CDR2 are MDHEN and SYDVKM. The CDR3 runs to 14 residues. The germline V and J ends were trimmed by 5 bases and 0 bases, with 7 bases remaining between them. This CDR3 reads CASSIPATNEKLFF. CDR3 sequence (DNA): TGTGCCAGCAGTATACCTGCAACTAATGAAAAACTGTTTTTT. Full variable domain (remainder filled in from reference TRBV28 and TRBJ1-4): DVKVTQSSRYLVKRTGEKVFLECVQDMDHENMFWYRQDPGLGLRLIYFSYDVKMKEKGDIPEGYSVSREKKERFSLILESASTNQTSMYLCASSIPATNEKLFFGSGTQLSVL.

This clonotype was seen at least ten times. The chain recombines TRBV27 with TRBJ2-2; 7 bases line up with TRBD2. Looked up from germline, CDR1 is MNHEY and CDR2 is SMNVEV (reference sequence). V lost 5 bases and J lost 5; bases outside the gene matches: 8. This CDR3 has 15 amino acids. CDR3 region: CASSLWTSGTGELFF. In DNA form, the CDR3 reads TGTGCCAGCAGTCTATGGACTAGTGGAACCGGGGAGCTGTTTTTT.

The CDR3 sequence is CSVVGRGGFETQYF. The CDR3 nucleotides are TGCAGCGTTGTAGGGAGAGGGGGGTTTGAGACCCAGTACTTC. The chain combines TRBV29-1 with TRBJ2-5; D might be TRBD1 or TRBD2, each matching 6 bases. The CDR3 contains 14 residues. The V and J ends lost 4 bases and 5 bases respectively, with 17 bases between them. Germline values: CDR1 SQVTM, CDR2 ANQGSEA. Complete variable domain (other parts from reference TRBV29-1 and TRBJ2-5): SAVISQKPSRDICQRGTSLTIQCQVDSQVTMMFWYRQQPGQSLTLIATANQGSEATYESGFVIDKFPISRPNLTFSTLTVSNMSPEDSSIYLCSVVGRGGFETQYFGPGTRLLVL.

This clonotype was detected only a few times. The rearrangement joins TRBV27 to TRBJ1-4; 7 nucleotides match TRBD1. V dropped 5 bases and J dropped 5; count of bases not matched to a gene: 8. The CDR3 sequence is 15 residues long. Looked up from germline, CDR1 is MNHEY and CDR2 is SMNVEV (reference sequence). CDR3 sequence reads: CASSPTQGENEKLFF. As DNA, the CDR3 is TGTGCCAGCAGTCCAACTCAGGGGGAAAATGAAAAACTGTTTTTT.

The rearrangement joins TRBV11-3 to TRBJ1-1; possibly TRBD1 for D (6 bases). Germline V gene sequence: CDR1 SGHNT, CDR2 YENEEA. This CDR3 is 14 amino acids long. Trimming took off 5 bases at V and 5 bases at J, with 15 bases between the two ends. The CDR3 nucleotides are TGTGCCAGCAGCCCCCAACAGGGCGGTACTGAAGCTTTCTTT. Translation: CASSPQQGGTEAFF. Filled out from reference TRBV11-3 and TRBJ1-1, the complete variable domain reads EAGVVQSPRYKIIEKKQPVAFWCNPISGHNTLYWYLQNLGQGPELLIRYENEEAVDDSQLPKDRFSAERLKGVDSTLKIQPAELGDSAVYLCASSPQQGGTEAFFGQGTRLTVV.

J is TRBJ2-7 and V is TRBV7-9, with D possibly TRBD1 on 5 matching bases. This CDR3 comprises 16 residues. Germline CDR1 SEHNR, CDR2 FQNEAQ (reference sequence). Trimming left V 5 bases short and J 7 bases short, with 24 bases between. The CDR3 spells CASSGSLSARVGEQYF. The DNA of the CDR3 is TGTGCCAGCAGCGGATCTCTCTCTGCCAGGGTTGGGGAGCAGTACTTC. Full variable domain (remainder filled in from reference TRBV7-9 and TRBJ2-7): DTGVSQNPRHKITKRGQNVTFRCDPISEHNRLYWYRQTLGQGPEFLTYFQNEAQLEKSRLLSDRFSAERPKGSFSTLEIQRTEQGDSAMYLCASSGSLSARVGEQYFGPGTRLTVT.

A few counts support this clonotype. The chain employs TRBV29-1 and TRBJ2-5; D is possibly TRBD2 (5 bases). Germline values: CDR1 SQVTM, CDR2 ANQGSEA. V was clipped by 3 bases and J by 5 bases, with 10 bases between them. CDR3 length: 12 residues. CDR3 DNA: TGCAGCGTTGACGGGGTAGGGGAGACCCAGTACTTC. It translates to CSVDGVGETQYF.

The chain recombines TRBV24-1 with TRBJ2-5; 12 bases align to TRBD2. The CDR3 is 18 amino acids. Losses at the gene ends were 4 bases for V and 0 bases for J; bases not matched to a gene: 8. Germline V gene sequence: CDR1 KGHDR, CDR2 SFDVKD. The CDR3 DNA reads TGTGCCACCAGTGACCGCGCCGGGACTAGCGGGTACCAAGAGACCCAGTACTTC. It yields the protein CATSDRAGTSGYQETQYF.

This clonotype has a handful of counts. This chain joins TRBV28 and TRBJ2-1, with 11 nucleotides matching TRBD2. Per the germline V gene, CDR1 is MDHEN and CDR2 is SYDVKM. The J segment lost 4 bases and the V segment lost 6 bases, leaving 5 bases of the junction unmatched. This CDR3 comprises 15 residues. CDR3 DNA: TGTGCCAGCAGCACGACTAGCGGGAATTACAATGAGCAGTTCTTC. It encodes CASSTTSGNYNEQFF.